The source of this T cell receptor beta chain is a study of shared clonotypes between healthy human individuals. Study-wide results and caveats: Estimated clonotype richness was generally higher in naive than memory subsets.

CDR1 and CDR2 from the germline V gene are MRHNA and SNTAGT. CDR3 length equals 17 residues. J gave up 8 bases and V 2 bases, and 14 bases lay outside the gene matches. There are a few counts of this clone. The antigen is not known. Approximately 210 ng DNA, 25,000 to 30,000 T cell genomes, went into each sorted-subset replicate PCR. Clones were read by immunoSEQ multiplex PCR, and TCRdb kept only the in-frame ones, dropping some. This sample has about a million clones, with 60% to 80% found just once. The clonotype comes from a young man in good health. Some clones in this sample may be carry-over from other donors' samples. The sequenced sample consisted of memory CD4+ T cells from PBMCs. The subset: CD45RA-negative fraction. V is TRBV6-4 and J is TRBJ2-3; 9 bases line up with TRBD2. The CDR3 is CASSDNVGWIAGATQYF. The CDR3 DNA reads TGTGCCAGCAGTGACAACGTCGGCTGGATAGCGGGAGCTACGCAGTATTTT.